The entry that follows covers one TCR beta chain sequence. The length of the CDR3 is 16 residues. Germline-derived CDR1 and CDR2 are LNHDA and SQIVND (reference sequence). V was clipped by 2 bases and J by 0 bases; unmatched bases: 4. Data came from immunoSEQ multiplex PCR; TCRdb stores just in-frame clones and leaves some out. The top ten hold approximately 0.8% of the sample, which has about 97,000 clones, approximately 90% seen once. The record originates from a study of T cell changes during pregnancy in multiple sclerosis. The receptor was derived from a female donor in good health, enrolled as a control in a pregnancy study. The rearrangement uses TRBV19 and TRBJ2-4; the match to TRBD1 covers 7 bases. Sequenced material: peripheral blood, taken in the second trimester of pregnancy. CDR3 region: CASSIRGRGAKNIQYF. The CDR3, as DNA: TGTGCCAGTAGTATAAGGGGGCGAGGAGCCAAAAACATTCAGTACTTC.